The T cell receptor beta chain under discussion was sequenced for a study of shared clonotypes between healthy human individuals. Background on the study: Researchers assigned three CD4 naive, three CD4 memory, two CD8 naive and one CD8 memory plate to each donor.

To note about this clone: Antigen specificity is unknown.

Study results and limitations: The expectation was that sequencing depth would affect clonotype sharing among donors.

The CDR3 is 13 amino acids. V was shortened by 0 bases and J by 2 bases, with 5 bases between the two germline ends. The germline CDR1 and CDR2 sequences are MGHRA and YSYEKL. Repertoires were generated with immunoSEQ multiplex PCR, while TCRdb's copy carries only in-frame clones and drops some. The data hold about 330,000 clones, with roughly 91% observed a single time. This chain uses TRBV4-1 with TRBJ2-7; no clear D gene. Sequenced: memory CD8+ T cells sorted from blood. Documented subset: CD45RO+ cells pooled with CCR7-negative TemRA cells. This receptor was obtained from a man younger than 30 in good health. The CDR3 loop reads CASSQDVAYEQYF. In DNA form, the CDR3 reads TGCGCCAGCAGCCAAGATGTGGCCTACGAGCAGTACTTC.